This TCR beta chain was recovered during a study of OX40 agonist ivuxolimab in advanced cancers. As for the study in general: Dose-escalation patients had hepatocellular carcinoma, melanoma, renal cell or head and neck cancer.

Some clones are missing from TCRdb's copy, which holds only in-frame ones; the method was immunoSEQ multiplex PCR. The sample shows fewer than 90,000 clones, about 88% of them seen only once. Overall study results and limits: Dose levels from 0.1 to 3.0 mg/kg saw CD4+ and CD8+ blood T cells expand clonally by week 6. Clonal expansion in partial responders at 0.1-3.0 mg/kg ranked among the lowest.

Comments on this clone: Antigen unknown.

This CDR3 region has 13 residues. Germline V lookup: CDR1 SGHTA, CDR2 FQGTGA. V dropped 3 bases and J dropped 5 bases, with 10 bases sitting between them. The chain combines TRBV7-3 with TRBJ2-5; D may be TRBD1 (5 bases). This material consisted of CD4+ or CD8+ T cells sorted from blood, taken in a trial of the OX40 agonist ivuxolimab. The TCR comes from an adult with an advanced solid tumor such as melanoma, head and neck, liver or kidney cancer. The CDR3 coding sequence is TGTGCCAGCAGCTTCGGACAAAGTGAGACCCAGTACTTC. Translating gives CASSFGQSETQYF. The variable domain in full, with the rest retrieved from reference TRBV7-3 and TRBJ2-5, is GAGVSQTPSNKVTEKGKYVELRCDPISGHTALYWYRQSLGQGPEFLIYFQGTGAADDSGLPNDRFFAVRPEGSVSTLKIQRTERGDSAVYLCASSFGQSETQYFGPGTRLLVL.